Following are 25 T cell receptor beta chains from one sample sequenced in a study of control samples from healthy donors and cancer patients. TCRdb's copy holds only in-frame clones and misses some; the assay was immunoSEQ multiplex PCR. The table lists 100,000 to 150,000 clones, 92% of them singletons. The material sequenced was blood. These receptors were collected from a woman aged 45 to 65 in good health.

The CDR3 loop reads CASSEGTGGIYEQYF. The CDR3, as DNA: TGTGCCAGCAGCGAGGGGACAGGGGGAATCTACGAGCAGTACTTC. The chain recombines TRBV7-8 with TRBJ2-7; 11 bases fit TRBD1. This CDR3 is 15 amino acids long. Germline V CDR1 and CDR2: SGHVS, FQNEAQ. Unmatched junction bases numbered 6, after V lost 5 bases and J lost 3 bases.

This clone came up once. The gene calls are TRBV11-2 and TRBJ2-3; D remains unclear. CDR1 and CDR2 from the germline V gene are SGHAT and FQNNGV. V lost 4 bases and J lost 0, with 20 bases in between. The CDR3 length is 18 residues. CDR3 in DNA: TGTGCCAGCAGCTCATATCAGGCTAGATTACCTAGCACAGATACGCAGTATTTT. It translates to CASSSYQARLPSTDTQYF.

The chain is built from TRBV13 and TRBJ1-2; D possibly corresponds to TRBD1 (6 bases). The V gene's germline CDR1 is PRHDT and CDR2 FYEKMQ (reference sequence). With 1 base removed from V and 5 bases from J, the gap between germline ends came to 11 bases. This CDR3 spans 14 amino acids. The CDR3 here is CASSLENRVYGYTF. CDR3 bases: TGTGCCAGCAGCTTAGAGAACAGGGTGTATGGCTACACCTTC.

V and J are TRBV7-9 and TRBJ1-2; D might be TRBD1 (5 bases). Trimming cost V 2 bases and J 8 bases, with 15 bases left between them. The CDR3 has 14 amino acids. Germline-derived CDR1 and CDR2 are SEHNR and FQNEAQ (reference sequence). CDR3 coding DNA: TGTGCCAGCAGCTTAAGGGCAGGGTTAGAGGGCTACACCTTC. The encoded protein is CASSLRAGLEGYTF.

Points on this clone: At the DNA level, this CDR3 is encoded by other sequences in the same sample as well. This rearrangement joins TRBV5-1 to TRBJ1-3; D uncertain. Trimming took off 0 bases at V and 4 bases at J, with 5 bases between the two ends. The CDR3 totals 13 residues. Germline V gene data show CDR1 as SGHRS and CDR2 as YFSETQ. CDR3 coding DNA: TGCGCCAGCAGCTTGGATTCCGGAAACACCATATATTTT. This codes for CASSLDSGNTIYF.

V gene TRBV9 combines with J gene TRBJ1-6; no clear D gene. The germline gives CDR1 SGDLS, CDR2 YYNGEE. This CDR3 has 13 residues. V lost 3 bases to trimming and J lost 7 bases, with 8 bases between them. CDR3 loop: CASSADLNSPLHF. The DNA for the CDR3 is TGTGCCAGCAGCGCGGACCTAAATTCACCCCTCCACTTT.

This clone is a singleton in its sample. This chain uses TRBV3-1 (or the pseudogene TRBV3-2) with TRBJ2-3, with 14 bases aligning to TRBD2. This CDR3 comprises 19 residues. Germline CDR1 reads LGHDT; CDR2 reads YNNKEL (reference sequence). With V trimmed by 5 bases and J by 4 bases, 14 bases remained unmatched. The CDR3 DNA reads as TGTGCCAGCAGCTACGGGCTGACTAGCGGGAGGGCCCTTGCAGATACGCAGTATTTT. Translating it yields CASSYGLTSGRALADTQYF.

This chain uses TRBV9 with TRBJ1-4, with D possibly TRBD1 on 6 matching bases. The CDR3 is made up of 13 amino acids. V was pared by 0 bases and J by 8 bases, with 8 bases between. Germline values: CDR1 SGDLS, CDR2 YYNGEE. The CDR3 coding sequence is TGTGCCAGCAGCGTAGAGGGGGGAGAAAAACTGTTTTTT. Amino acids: CASSVEGGEKLFF.

The CDR3 loop reads CAVLARSSYNSPLHF. In DNA, the CDR3 is TGTGCCGTCCTAGCCAGGAGCTCCTATAATTCACCCCTCCACTTT. The V call is TRBV7-9, the J call TRBJ1-6, with D hard to call. Between the trimmed V and J ends, which lost 11 bases and 0 bases, there was a span of 14 bases. This CDR3 contains 15 residues. Germline loops: CDR1 SEHNR, CDR2 FQNEAQ (reference sequence).

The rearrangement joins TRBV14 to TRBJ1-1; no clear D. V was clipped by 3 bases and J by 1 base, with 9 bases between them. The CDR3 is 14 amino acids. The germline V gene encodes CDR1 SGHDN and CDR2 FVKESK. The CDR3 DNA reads TGTGCCAGCAGCCATAACACTGGGAACACTGAAGCTTTCTTT. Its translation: CASSHNTGNTEAFF. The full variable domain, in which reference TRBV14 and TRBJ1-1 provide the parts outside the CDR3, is EAGVTQFPSHSVIEKGQTVTLRCDPISGHDNLYWYRRVMGKEIKFLLHFVKESKQDESGMPNNRFLAERTGGTYSTLKVQPAELEDSGVYFCASSHNTGNTEAFFGQGTRLTVV.

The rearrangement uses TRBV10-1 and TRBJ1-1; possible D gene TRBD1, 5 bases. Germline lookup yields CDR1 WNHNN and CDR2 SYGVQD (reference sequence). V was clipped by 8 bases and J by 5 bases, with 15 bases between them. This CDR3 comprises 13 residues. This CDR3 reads CASSTSGGTEAFF. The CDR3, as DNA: TGCGCCAGCTCGACCTCGGGGGGGACTGAAGCTTTCTTT.

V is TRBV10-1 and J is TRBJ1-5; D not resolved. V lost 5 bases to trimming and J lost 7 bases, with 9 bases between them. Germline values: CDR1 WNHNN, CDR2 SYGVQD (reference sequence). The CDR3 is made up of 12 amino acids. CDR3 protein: CASSLGSQPQHF. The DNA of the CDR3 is TGCGCCAGCAGTCTGGGGAGCCAGCCCCAGCATTTT.

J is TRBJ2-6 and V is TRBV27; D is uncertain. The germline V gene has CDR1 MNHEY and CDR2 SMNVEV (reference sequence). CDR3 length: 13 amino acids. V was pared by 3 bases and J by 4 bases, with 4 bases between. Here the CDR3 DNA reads TGTGCCAGCAGTTTGGGAGGGGCCAACGTCCTGACTTTC. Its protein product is CASSLGGANVLTF.

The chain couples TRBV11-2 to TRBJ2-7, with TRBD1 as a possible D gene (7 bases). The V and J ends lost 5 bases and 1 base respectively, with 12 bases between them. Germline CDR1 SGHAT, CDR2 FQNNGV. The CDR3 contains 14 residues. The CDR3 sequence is CASSRTGGSYEQYF. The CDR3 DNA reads TGTGCCAGCAGCCGGACAGGAGGGTCCTACGAGCAGTACTTC. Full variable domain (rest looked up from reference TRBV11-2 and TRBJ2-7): EAGVAQSPRYKIIEKRQSVAFWCNPISGHATLYWYQQILGQGPKLLIQFQNNGVVDDSQLPKDRFSAERLKGVDSTLKIQPAKLEDSAVYLCASSRTGGSYEQYFGPGTRLTVT.

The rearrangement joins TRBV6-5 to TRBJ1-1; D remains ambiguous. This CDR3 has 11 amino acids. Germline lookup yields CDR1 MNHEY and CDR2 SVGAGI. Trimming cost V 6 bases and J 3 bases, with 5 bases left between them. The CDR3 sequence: CASRMYTEAFF. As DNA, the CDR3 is TGTGCCAGCAGGATGTACACTGAAGCTTTCTTT.

CDR3 in DNA: TGTGCCACCAGTGGGGGGAATAGCAATCAGCCCCAGCATTTT. Protein: CATSGGNSNQPQHF. This chain uses TRBV24-1 with TRBJ1-5, with a tentative D call TRBD1 (5 bases). The germline V gene encodes CDR1 KGHDR and CDR2 SFDVKD. Trimming took off 5 bases at V and 0 bases at J, with 7 bases between the two ends. This CDR3 has 14 residues.

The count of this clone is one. The CDR3 coding sequence is TGTGCCAGCAGTGTTCCGGAGACTAATGAAAAACTGTTTTTT. This codes for CASSVPETNEKLFF. V is TRBV6-4 and J is TRBJ1-4; D call uncertain. Germline loops: CDR1 MRHNA, CDR2 SNTAGT. The CDR3 extends over 14 amino acids. Trimming stripped 4 bases from V and 2 bases from J, with 8 bases between.

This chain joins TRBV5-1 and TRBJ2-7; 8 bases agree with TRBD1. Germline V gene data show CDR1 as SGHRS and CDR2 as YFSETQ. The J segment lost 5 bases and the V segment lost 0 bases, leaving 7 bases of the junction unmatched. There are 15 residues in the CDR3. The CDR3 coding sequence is TGCGCCAGCAGCTTGGCCGATGACAGGGGAGACGAGCAGTACTTC. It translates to CASSLADDRGDEQYF.

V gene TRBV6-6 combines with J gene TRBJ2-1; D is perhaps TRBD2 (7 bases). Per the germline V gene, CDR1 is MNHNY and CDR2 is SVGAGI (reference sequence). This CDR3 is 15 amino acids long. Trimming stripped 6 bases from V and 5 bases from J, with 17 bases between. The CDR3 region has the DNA TGTGCCAGCAGCCACCCTAGGGGGAGGGACAATGAGCAGTTCTTC. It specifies CASSHPRGRDNEQFF.

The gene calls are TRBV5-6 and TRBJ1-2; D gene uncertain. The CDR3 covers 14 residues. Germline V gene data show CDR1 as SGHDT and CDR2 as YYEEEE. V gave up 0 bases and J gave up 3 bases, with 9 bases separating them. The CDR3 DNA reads TGTGCCAGCAGCTTGGTGGAGGAATACTATGGCTACACCTTC. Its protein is CASSLVEEYYGYTF.

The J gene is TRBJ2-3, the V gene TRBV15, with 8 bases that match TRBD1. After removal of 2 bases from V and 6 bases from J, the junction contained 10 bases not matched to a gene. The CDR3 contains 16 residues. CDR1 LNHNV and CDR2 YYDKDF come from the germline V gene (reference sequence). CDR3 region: CATSRSDQGARDTQYF. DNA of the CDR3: TGTGCCACCAGCAGATCTGACCAGGGGGCTAGGGATACGCAGTATTTT.

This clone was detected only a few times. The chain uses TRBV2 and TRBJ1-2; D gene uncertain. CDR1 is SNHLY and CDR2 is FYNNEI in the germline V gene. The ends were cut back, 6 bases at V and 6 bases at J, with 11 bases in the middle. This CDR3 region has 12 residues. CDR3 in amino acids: CASRLFGDGYTF. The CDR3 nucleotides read TGTGCCAGCAGGTTGTTCGGAGATGGCTACACCTTC.

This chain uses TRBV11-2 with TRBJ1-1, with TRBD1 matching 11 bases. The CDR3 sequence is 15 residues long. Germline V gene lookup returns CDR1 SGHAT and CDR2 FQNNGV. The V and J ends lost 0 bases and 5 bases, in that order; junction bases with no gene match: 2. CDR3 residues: CASSLEGTGGTEAFF. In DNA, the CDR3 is TGTGCCAGCAGCTTAGAAGGGACAGGGGGTACTGAAGCTTTCTTT.

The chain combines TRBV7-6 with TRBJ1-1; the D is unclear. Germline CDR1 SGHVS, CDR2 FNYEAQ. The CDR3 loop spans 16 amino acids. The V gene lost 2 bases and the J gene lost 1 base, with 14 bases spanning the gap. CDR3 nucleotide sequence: TGTGCCAGCAGCTTATCATTTATGGATCGGAACACTGAAGCTTTCTTT. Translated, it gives CASSLSFMDRNTEAFF.

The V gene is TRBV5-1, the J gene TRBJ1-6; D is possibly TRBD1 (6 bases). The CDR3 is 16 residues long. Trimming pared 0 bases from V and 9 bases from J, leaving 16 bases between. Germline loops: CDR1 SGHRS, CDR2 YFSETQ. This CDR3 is CASSLAPTGLGSPLHF. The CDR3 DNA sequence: TGCGCCAGCAGCTTGGCACCTACAGGGCTGGGTTCACCCCTCCACTTT.